The entry below gives a single T cell receptor beta chain sequence along with its context. Authors' processing steps: Reference gene primers were amplified, and this amplification served to estimate nucleated cell counts. Here immunoSEQ multiplex PCR was the method, and the copy in TCRdb shows in-frame clones only, minus some. The DNA was the basis for D and trimming; V, J and clone size are from that table. The sample lists 70,000 or so clones, roughly 90% occurring once. This entry comes from a study of blood T cell repertoires in COVID-19. Study information: Material from acute and convalescent COVID-19 was sourced from the United States, Italy and Spain. The analysed material was cDNA or gDNA that came from T cells, B-cell-depleted T cells, or PBMCs.

V was pared by 5 bases and J by 2 bases, with 10 bases of the junction left unmatched. The CDR3 contains 16 residues. Germline CDR1 is SEHNR and CDR2 is FQNEAQ (reference sequence). The chain links TRBV7-9 to TRBJ2-5; 8 bases map to TRBD1. This clonotype was obtained from a human donor in a cohort sampled during active COVID-19. The specimen sequenced was peripheral blood. The CDR3 is CASSPPDRGGQETQYF. DNA of the CDR3: TGTGCCAGCAGCCCTCCTGACAGGGGTGGGCAAGAGACCCAGTACTTC.